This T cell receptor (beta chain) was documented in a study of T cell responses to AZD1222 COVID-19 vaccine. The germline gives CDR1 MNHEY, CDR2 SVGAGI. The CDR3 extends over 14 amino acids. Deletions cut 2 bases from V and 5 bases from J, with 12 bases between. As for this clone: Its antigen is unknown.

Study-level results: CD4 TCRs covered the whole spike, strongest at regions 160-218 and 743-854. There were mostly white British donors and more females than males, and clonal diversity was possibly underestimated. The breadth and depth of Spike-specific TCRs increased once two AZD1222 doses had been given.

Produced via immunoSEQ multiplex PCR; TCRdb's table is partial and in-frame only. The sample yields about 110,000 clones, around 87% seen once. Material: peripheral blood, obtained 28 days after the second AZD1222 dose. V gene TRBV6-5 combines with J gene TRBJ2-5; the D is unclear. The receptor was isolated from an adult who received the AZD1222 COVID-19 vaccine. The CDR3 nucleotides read TGTGCCAGCAGTTACAGGGTTTCTGGGGAGACCCAGTACTTC. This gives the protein CASSYRVSGETQYF.